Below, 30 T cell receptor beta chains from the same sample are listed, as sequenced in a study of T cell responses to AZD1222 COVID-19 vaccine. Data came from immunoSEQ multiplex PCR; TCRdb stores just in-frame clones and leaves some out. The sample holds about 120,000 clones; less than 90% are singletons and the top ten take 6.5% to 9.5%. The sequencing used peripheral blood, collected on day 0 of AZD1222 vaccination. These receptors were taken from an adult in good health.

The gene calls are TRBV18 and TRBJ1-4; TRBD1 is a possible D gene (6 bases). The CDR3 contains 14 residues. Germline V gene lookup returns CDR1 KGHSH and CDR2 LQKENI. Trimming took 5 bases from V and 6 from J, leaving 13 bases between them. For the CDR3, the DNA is TGTGCCAGCTCATCCGGGACAACGGATGAAAAACTGTTTTTT. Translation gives CASSSGTTDEKLFF.

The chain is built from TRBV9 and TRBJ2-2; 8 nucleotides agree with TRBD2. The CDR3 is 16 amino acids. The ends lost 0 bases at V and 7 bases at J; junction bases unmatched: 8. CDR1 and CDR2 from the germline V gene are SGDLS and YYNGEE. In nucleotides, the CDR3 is TGTGCCAGCAGCGTAGACCCGGGAGGGCCAAACGGGGAGCTGTTTTTT. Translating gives CASSVDPGGPNGELFF. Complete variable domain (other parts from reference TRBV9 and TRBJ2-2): DSGVTQTPKHLITATGQRVTLRCSPRSGDLSVYWYQQSLDQGLQFLIQYYNGEERAKGNILERFSAQQFPDLHSELNLSSLELGDSALYFCASSVDPGGPNGELFFGEGSRLTVL.

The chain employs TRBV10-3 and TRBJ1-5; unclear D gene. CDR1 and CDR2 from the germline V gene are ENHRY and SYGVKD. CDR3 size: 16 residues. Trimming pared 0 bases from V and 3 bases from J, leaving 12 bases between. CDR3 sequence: CAISESNGTPNQPQHF. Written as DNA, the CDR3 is TGTGCCATCAGTGAGTCGAACGGTACCCCCAATCAGCCCCAGCATTTT.

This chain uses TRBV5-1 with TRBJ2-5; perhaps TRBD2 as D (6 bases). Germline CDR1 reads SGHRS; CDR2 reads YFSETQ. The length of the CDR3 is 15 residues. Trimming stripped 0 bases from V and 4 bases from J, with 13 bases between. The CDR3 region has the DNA TGCGCCAGCAGCTTGGCCGCTAGCGTTCGAGAGACCCAGTACTTC. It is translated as CASSLAASVRETQYF.

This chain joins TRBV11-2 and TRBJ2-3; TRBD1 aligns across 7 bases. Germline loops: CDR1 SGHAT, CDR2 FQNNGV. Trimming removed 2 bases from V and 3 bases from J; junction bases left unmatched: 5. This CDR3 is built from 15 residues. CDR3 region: CASSLRDSSTDTQYF. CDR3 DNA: TGTGCCAGCAGCTTACGGGACAGTTCAACAGATACGCAGTATTTT. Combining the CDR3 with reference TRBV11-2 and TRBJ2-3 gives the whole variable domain EAGVAQSPRYKIIEKRQSVAFWCNPISGHATLYWYQQILGQGPKLLIQFQNNGVVDDSQLPKDRFSAERLKGVDSTLKIQPAKLEDSAVYLCASSLRDSSTDTQYFGPGTRLTVL.

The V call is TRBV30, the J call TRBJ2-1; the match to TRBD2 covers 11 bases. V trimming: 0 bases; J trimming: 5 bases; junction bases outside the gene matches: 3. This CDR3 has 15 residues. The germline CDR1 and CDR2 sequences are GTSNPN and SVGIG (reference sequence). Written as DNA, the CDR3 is TGTGCCTGGAGTGTCGGGACTAGCGGAGACAATGAGCAGTTCTTC. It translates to CAWSVGTSGDNEQFF.

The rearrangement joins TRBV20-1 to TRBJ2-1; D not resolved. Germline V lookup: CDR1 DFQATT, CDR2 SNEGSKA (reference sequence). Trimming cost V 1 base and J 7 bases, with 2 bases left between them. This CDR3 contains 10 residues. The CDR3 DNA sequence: TGCAGTGCTAGAGCAAATGAGCAGTTCTTC. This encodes CSARANEQFF.

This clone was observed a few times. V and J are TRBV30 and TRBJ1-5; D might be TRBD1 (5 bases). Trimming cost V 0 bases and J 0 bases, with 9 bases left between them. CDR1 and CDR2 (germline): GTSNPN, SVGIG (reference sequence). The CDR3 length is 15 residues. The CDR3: CAWSVEGISNQPQHF. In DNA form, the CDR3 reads TGTGCCTGGAGTGTAGAGGGGATTAGCAATCAGCCCCAGCATTTT. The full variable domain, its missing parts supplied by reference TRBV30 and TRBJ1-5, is SQTIHQWPATLVQPVGSPLSLECTVEGTSNPNLYWYRQAAGRGLQLLFYSVGIGQISSEVPQNLSASRPQDRQFILSSKKLLLSDSGFYLCAWSVEGISNQPQHFGDGTRLSIL.

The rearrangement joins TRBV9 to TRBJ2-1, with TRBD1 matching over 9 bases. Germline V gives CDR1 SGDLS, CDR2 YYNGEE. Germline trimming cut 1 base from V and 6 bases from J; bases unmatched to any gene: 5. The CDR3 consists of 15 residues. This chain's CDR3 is CASSVRQGGSNEQFF. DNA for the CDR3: TGTGCCAGCAGCGTAAGACAGGGGGGGTCCAATGAGCAGTTCTTC.

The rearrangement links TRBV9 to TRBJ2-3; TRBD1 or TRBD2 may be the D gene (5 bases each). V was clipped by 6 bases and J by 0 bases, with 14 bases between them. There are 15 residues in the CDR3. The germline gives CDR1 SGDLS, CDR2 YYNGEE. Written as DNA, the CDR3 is TGTGCCAGCACCGCCGGGACCCCGAGCACAGATACGCAGTATTTT. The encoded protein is CASTAGTPSTDTQYF.

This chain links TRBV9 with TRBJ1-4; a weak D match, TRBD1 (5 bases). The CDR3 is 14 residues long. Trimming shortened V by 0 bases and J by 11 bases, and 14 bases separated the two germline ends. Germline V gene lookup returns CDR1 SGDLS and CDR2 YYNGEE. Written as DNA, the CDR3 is TGTGCCAGCAGCGTAGGGCAGGGTGTGGGGAAACTGTTTTTT. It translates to CASSVGQGVGKLFF.

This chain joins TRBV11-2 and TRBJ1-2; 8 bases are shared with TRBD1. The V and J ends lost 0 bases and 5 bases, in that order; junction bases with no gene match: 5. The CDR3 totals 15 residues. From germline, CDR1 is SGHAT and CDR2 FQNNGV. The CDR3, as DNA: TGTGCCAGCAGCTTAGAGGGCAGGGGGCATTATGGCTACACCTTC. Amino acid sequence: CASSLEGRGHYGYTF.

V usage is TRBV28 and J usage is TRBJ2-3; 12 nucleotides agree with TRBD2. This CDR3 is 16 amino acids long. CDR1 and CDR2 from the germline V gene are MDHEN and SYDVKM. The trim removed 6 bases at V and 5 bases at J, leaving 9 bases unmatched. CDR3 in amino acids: CASRLPSGGARDTQYF. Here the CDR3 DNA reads TGTGCCAGCAGGCTACCTAGCGGGGGGGCCAGAGATACGCAGTATTTT.

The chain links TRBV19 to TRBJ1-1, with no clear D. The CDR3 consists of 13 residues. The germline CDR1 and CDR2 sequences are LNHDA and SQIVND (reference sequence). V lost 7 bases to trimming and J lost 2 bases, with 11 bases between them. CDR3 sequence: CASNGQPNTEAFF. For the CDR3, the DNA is TGTGCCAGTAACGGGCAGCCTAACACTGAAGCTTTCTTT.

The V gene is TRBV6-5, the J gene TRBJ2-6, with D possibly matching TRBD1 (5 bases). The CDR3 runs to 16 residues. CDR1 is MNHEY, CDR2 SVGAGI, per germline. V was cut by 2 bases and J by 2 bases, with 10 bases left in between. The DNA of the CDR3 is TGTGCCAGCAGTTACGCAGGGATAGCTGGGGCCAACGTCCTGACTTTC. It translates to CASSYAGIAGANVLTF.

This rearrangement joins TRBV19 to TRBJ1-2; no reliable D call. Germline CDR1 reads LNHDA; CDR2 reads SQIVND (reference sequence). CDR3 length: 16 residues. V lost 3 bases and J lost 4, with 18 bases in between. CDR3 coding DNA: TGTGCCAGTAGTATCGCTTCAAATCAGGTGGTCTATGGCTACACCTTC. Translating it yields CASSIASNQVVYGYTF.

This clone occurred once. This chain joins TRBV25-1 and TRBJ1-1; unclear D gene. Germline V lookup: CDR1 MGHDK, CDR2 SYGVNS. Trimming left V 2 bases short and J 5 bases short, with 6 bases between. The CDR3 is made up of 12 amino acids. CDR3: CASSEGVTEAFF. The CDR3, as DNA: TGTGCCAGCAGTGAAGGGGTGACTGAAGCTTTCTTT.

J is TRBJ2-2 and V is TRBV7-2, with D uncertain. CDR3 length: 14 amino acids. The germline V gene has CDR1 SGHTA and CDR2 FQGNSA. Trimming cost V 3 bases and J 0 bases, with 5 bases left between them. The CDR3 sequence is CASSFGPNTGELFF. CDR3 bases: TGTGCCAGCAGCTTCGGACCGAACACCGGGGAGCTGTTTTTT.

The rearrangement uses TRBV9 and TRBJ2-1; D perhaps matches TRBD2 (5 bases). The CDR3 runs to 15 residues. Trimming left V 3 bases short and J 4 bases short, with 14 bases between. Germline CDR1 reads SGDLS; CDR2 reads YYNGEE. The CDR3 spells CASSAKLLDYNEQFF. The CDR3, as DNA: TGTGCCAGCAGCGCGAAGTTACTAGATTACAATGAGCAGTTCTTC.

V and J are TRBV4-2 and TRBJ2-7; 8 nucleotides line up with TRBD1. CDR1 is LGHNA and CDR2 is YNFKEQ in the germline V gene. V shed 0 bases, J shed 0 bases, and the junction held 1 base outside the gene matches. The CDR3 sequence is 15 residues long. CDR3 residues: CASSQEQGGSYEQYF. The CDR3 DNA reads TGTGCCAGCAGCCAAGAACAGGGGGGCTCCTACGAGCAGTACTTC.

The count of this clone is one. In DNA form, the CDR3 reads TGTGCCAGCAGTTTACTCAGGGCCCTATCCTACAATGAGCAGTTCTTC. This translates into CASSLLRALSYNEQFF. This chain joins TRBV27 and TRBJ2-1; maybe TRBD1 (5 bases). CDR3 length: 16 residues. The ends were cut back, 2 bases at V and 1 base at J, with 12 bases in the middle. Germline V gene sequence: CDR1 MNHEY, CDR2 SMNVEV (reference sequence).

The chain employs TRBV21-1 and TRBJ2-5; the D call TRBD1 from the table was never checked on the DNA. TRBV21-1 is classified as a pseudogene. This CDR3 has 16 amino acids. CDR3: CASSTGTAARRETQYF. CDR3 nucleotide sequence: TGTGCCAGCAGCACCGGGACAGCGGCTAGGAGGGAGACCCAGTACTTC.

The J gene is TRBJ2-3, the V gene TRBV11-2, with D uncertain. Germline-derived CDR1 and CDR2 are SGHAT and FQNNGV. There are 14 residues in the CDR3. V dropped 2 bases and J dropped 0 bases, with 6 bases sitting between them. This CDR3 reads CASSLFGSTDTQYF. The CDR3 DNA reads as TGTGCCAGCAGCTTATTCGGAAGCACAGATACGCAGTATTTT.

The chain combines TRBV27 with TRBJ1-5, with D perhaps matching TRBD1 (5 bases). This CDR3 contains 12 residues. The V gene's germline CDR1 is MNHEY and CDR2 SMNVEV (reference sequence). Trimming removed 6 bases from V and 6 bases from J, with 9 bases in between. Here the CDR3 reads CASSQGGQPQHF. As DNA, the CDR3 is TGTGCCAGCAGCCAGGGCGGTCAGCCCCAGCATTTT.

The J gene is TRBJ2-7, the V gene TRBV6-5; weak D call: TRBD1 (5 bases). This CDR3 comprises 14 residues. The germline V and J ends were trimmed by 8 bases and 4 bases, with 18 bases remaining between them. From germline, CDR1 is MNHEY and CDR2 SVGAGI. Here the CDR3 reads CASLPYGSGYEQYF. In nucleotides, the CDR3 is TGTGCCAGCTTGCCCTATGGGTCAGGGTACGAGCAGTACTTC.

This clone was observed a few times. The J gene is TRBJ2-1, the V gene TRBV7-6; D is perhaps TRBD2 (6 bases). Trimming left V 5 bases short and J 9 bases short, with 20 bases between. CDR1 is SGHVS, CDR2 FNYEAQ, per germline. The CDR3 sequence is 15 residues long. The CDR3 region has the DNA TGTGCCAGCAGCCCGACTAGTAGCCCCCCCGGTGAGCAGTTCTTC. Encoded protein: CASSPTSSPPGEQFF. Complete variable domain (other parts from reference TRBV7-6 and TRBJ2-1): GAGVSQSPRYKVTKRGQDVALRCDPISGHVSLYWYRQALGQGPEFLTYFNYEAQQDKSGLPNDRFSAERPEGSISTLTIQRTEQRDSAMYRCASSPTSSPPGEQFFGPGTRLTVL.

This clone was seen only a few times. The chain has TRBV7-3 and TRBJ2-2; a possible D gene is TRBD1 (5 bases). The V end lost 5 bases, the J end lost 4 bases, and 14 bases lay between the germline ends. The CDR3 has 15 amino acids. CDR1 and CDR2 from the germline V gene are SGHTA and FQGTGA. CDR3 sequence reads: CASSPMATGTGELFF. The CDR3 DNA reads TGTGCCAGCAGCCCAATGGCCACAGGCACCGGGGAGCTGTTTTTT.

Here the CDR3 DNA reads TGTGCCAGTAGAATTGGGGGGAACACTGAAGCTTTCTTT. Translating it yields CASRIGGNTEAFF. The chain employs TRBV19 and TRBJ1-1, with D maybe TRBD1 (5 bases). The CDR3 extends over 13 amino acids. V lost 6 bases, J lost 1 base, and 9 bases lay in between. CDR1 and CDR2 (germline): LNHDA, SQIVND (reference sequence).

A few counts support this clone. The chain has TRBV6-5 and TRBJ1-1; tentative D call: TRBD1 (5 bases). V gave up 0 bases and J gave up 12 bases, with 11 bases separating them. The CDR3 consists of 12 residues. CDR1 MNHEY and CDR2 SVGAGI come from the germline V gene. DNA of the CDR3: TGTGCCAGCAGTTACTCGCGGGGGTCGCCTTTCTTT. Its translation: CASSYSRGSPFF.

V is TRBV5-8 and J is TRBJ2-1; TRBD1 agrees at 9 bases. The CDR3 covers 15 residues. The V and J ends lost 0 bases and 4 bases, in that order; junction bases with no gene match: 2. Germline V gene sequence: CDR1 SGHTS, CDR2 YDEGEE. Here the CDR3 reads CASSLGGQGYNEQFF. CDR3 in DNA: TGTGCCAGCAGCTTGGGGGGACAGGGTTACAATGAGCAGTTCTTC.